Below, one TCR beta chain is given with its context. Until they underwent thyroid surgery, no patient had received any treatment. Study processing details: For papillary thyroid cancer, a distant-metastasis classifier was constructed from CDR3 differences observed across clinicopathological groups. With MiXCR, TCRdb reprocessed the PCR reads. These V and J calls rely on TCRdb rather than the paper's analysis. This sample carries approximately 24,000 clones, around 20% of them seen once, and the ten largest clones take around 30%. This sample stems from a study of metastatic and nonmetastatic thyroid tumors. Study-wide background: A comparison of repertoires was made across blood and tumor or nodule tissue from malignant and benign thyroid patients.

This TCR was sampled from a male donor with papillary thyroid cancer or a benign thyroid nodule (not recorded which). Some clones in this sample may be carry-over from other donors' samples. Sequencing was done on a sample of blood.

CDR3 DNA sequence: TGTGCCAGCAGCCACCAGCGGGAGGGCCGCGAGCAGTACTTC. It encodes CASSHQREGREQYF. This chain joins TRBV4-2 and TRBJ2-7, with 10 bases lining up with TRBD2. The CDR3 runs to 14 residues. The germline V gene encodes CDR1 LGHNA and CDR2 YNFKEQ. With 3 bases clipped from V and 6 bases from J, the junction kept 5 bases outside the gene matches.